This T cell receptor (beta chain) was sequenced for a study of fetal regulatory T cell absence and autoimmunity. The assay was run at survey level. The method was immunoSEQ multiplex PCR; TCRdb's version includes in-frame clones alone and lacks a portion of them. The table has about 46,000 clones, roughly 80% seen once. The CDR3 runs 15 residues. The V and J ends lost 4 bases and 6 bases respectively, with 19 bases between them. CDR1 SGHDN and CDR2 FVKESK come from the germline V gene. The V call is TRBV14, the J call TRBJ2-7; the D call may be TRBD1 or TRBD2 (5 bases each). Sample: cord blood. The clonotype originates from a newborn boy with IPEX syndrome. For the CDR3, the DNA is TGTGCCAGCAGCCGGCGTTTAGGGGACCAAGGCGAGCAGTACTTC. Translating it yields CASSRRLGDQGEQYF.